The 29 T cell receptor beta chains below all came from one sample that was sequenced in a study of blood T cell repertoires in COVID-19. Measured with immunoSEQ multiplex PCR; TCRdb has only the in-frame clones, and not every one. The sample includes around 140,000 clones, 85% to 90% of them seen just once. The sequenced material came from peripheral blood. These receptor sequences come from a man between 50 and 59 years old who had recovered from COVID-19.

This clone is a singleton in its sample. The chain is built from TRBV29-1 and TRBJ1-1; D gene ambiguous. CDR3 length equals 14 residues. V was shortened by 1 base and J by 0 bases, with 9 bases between the two germline ends. The germline CDR1 and CDR2 sequences are SQVTM and ANQGSEA. The chain's CDR3 is CSVEGVRMNTEAFF. CDR3 nucleotides: TGCAGCGTTGAAGGTGTCAGGATGAACACTGAAGCTTTCTTT.

This clone was observed a handful of times. The chain employs TRBV19 and TRBJ2-2, with 9 bases identical to TRBD2. V lost 7 bases and J lost 4; bases outside the gene matches: 4. The CDR3 totals 14 residues. Germline V lookup: CDR1 LNHDA, CDR2 SQIVND (reference sequence). DNA for the CDR3: TGTGCCAGTACGGCGGGGGGGCTCACCGGGGAGCTGTTTTTT. Translated: CASTAGGLTGELFF.

The chain has TRBV9 and TRBJ2-7, with 7 bases identical to TRBD2. Germline V CDR1 and CDR2: SGDLS, YYNGEE. The V gene end was trimmed by 4 bases and the J gene end by 3 bases; junction bases not matched to a gene: 10. The CDR3 runs 15 residues. The CDR3 loop is CASSPSGGRIYEQYF. CDR3 DNA: TGTGCCAGCAGCCCCTCGGGGGGACGGATCTACGAGCAGTACTTC. The whole variable domain, remainder taken from reference TRBV9 and TRBJ2-7, is DSGVTQTPKHLITATGQRVTLRCSPRSGDLSVYWYQQSLDQGLQFLIQYYNGEERAKGNILERFSAQQFPDLHSELNLSSLELGDSALYFCASSPSGGRIYEQYFGPGTRLTVT.

The CDR3 nucleotides read TGTGCCAGCAGTCTATGGGACAGGGGGCCCTACGAGCAGTACTTC. This gives the protein CASSLWDRGPYEQYF. J is TRBJ2-7 and V is TRBV6-2 or TRBV6-3; TRBD1 matches 12 bases. There are 15 residues in the CDR3. V lost 5 bases and J lost 2; bases outside the gene matches: 4. CDR1 MNHEY and CDR2 SVGEGT come from the germline V gene.

This chain joins TRBV7-9 and TRBJ2-7, with a possible D match to TRBD2 (5 bases). Germline loops: CDR1 SEHNR, CDR2 FQNEAQ (reference sequence). The ends were cut back, 0 bases at V and 2 bases at J, with 5 bases in the middle. The CDR3 has 13 residues. The CDR3: CASSLAGAYEQYF. The CDR3 bases are TGTGCCAGCAGCTTAGCGGGAGCCTACGAGCAGTACTTC.

This chain joins TRBV15 and TRBJ2-2; 8 bases match TRBD2. There are 15 residues in the CDR3. Germline V gene sequence: CDR1 LNHNV, CDR2 YYDKDF (reference sequence). The trim removed 3 bases at V and 6 bases at J, leaving 6 bases unmatched. The CDR3 sequence: CATSRDGLAAGELFF. The DNA for the CDR3 is TGTGCCACCAGCAGGGACGGACTAGCCGCCGGGGAGCTGTTTTTT.

J is TRBJ1-2 and V is TRBV27, with 10 bases lining up with TRBD1. The length of the CDR3 is 14 residues. V trimming: 6 bases; J trimming: 4 bases; junction bases outside the gene matches: 5. Per germline, CDR1 MNHEY and CDR2 SMNVEV (reference sequence). In DNA form, the CDR3 reads TGTGCCAGCAGGGGGACAGGGGATCCCTATGGCTACACCTTC. Translated: CASRGTGDPYGYTF.

The chain has TRBV5-1 and TRBJ2-6, with 10 positions matching TRBD1. The J segment lost 4 bases and the V segment lost 5 bases, leaving 6 bases of the junction unmatched. In germline, CDR1 is SGHRS, CDR2 YFSETQ. The CDR3 runs 16 residues. Here the CDR3 DNA reads TGCGCCAGCAGTTATGGACAGGGGGGCGGGGCCAACGTCCTGACTTTC. Its protein product is CASSYGQGGGANVLTF.

A single count supports this clone. The CDR3 is CASSLARNRGLAKRETQYF. CDR3 sequence (DNA): TGTGCCAGCAGCTTAGCGCGAAACAGGGGTTTGGCCAAACGGGAGACCCAGTACTTC. The chain recombines TRBV7-9 with TRBJ2-5; TRBD1 aligns across 7 bases. The CDR3 totals 19 residues. In germline, CDR1 is SEHNR, CDR2 FQNEAQ (reference sequence). J gave up 5 bases and V 0 bases, and 18 bases lay outside the gene matches.

The rearrangement links TRBV5-5 to TRBJ1-5, with a weak D call TRBD1 (6 bases). Germline V lookup: CDR1 SGHKS, CDR2 YYEKEE (reference sequence). The CDR3 contains 15 residues. With 4 bases removed from V and 5 bases from J, the gap between germline ends came to 16 bases. The CDR3 DNA follows: TGTGCCAGCAGCCTGTCAGGGGCGAGGTATCAGCCCCAGCATTTT. Its translation is CASSLSGARYQPQHF.

The rearrangement uses TRBV2 and TRBJ1-3, with 7 bases identical to TRBD1. Germline V gives CDR1 SNHLY, CDR2 FYNNEI. The V segment lost 6 bases and the J segment 0 bases; nucleotides outside the gene matches: 5. The CDR3 totals 15 residues. The CDR3 nucleotides read TGTGCCAGCAGCGACAGGGCGACCTCTGGAAACACCATATATTTT. Amino acid sequence: CASSDRATSGNTIYF.

The J gene is TRBJ1-1, the V gene TRBV6-6, with TRBD1 as a possible D gene (6 bases). Trimming removed 2 bases at V and 0 bases at J, with 10 bases between. In germline, CDR1 is MNHNY, CDR2 SVGAGI (reference sequence). This CDR3 is 15 amino acids long. The DNA for the CDR3 is TGTGCCAGCAGTTACCGGACAGCGATGAACACTGAAGCTTTCTTT. Its translation: CASSYRTAMNTEAFF.

In nucleotides, the CDR3 is TGCGCCAGCAGCCAACTAACTAGCGGGGGGATAAGGACCGGGGAGCTGTTTTTT. Residues: CASSQLTSGGIRTGELFF. The rearrangement uses TRBV4-3 and TRBJ2-2, with TRBD2 matching over 12 bases. The V gene end was trimmed by 2 bases and the J gene end by 5 bases; junction bases not matched to a gene: 9. Germline lookup yields CDR1 LGHNA and CDR2 YSLEER. The CDR3 is 18 amino acids.

The rearrangement links TRBV9 to TRBJ2-3; 10 nucleotides line up with TRBD1. The CDR3 totals 16 residues. Germline V gene data show CDR1 as SGDLS and CDR2 as YYNGEE. With 2 bases clipped from V and 5 bases from J, the junction kept 8 bases outside the gene matches. CDR3 amino acids: CASSVRRDRGVDTQYF. In DNA form, the CDR3 reads TGTGCCAGCAGCGTTCGCCGGGACAGGGGTGTAGATACGCAGTATTTT.

V and J are TRBV29-1 and TRBJ2-7; no definite D call. Trimming took off 3 bases at V and 0 bases at J, with 3 bases between the two ends. CDR3 length: 11 amino acids. Germline V gene data show CDR1 as SQVTM and CDR2 as ANQGSEA. CDR3 region: CSVDISYEQYF. CDR3 sequence (DNA): TGCAGCGTTGACATCTCCTACGAGCAGTACTTC.

V and J are TRBV5-1 and TRBJ2-1; 10 nucleotides align to TRBD1. Germline CDR1 is SGHRS and CDR2 is YFSETQ. Germline trimming cut 0 bases from V and 9 bases from J; bases unmatched to any gene: 0. The CDR3 is 13 residues long. CDR3: CASSLGTGGEQFF. The CDR3 coding sequence is TGCGCCAGCAGCTTGGGGACAGGGGGTGAGCAGTTCTTC.

The V and J genes are TRBV7-2 and TRBJ1-2; no firm D call. Trimming left V 4 bases short and J 4 bases short, with 13 bases between. Germline V lookup: CDR1 SGHTA, CDR2 FQGNSA. The CDR3 is made up of 14 amino acids. The CDR3 here is CASSSGPGFYGYTF. The CDR3 DNA reads TGTGCCAGCAGCTCCGGCCCGGGGTTCTATGGCTACACCTTC.

This chain joins TRBV7-8 and TRBJ2-7; 8 nucleotides match TRBD1. Germline loops: CDR1 SGHVS, CDR2 FQNEAQ. CDR3 length equals 17 residues. J lost 2 bases, V lost 5 bases, and 14 bases had no gene match. Here the CDR3 reads CASSPRADRGNPYEQYF. Here the CDR3 DNA reads TGTGCCAGCAGCCCGCGAGCCGACAGGGGAAACCCCTACGAGCAGTACTTC. The full variable domain, its missing parts supplied by reference TRBV7-8 and TRBJ2-7, is GAGVSQSPRYKVAKRGQDVALRCDPISGHVSLFWYQQALGQGPEFLTYFQNEAQLDKSGLPSDRFFAERPEGSVSTLKIQRTQQEDSAVYLCASSPRADRGNPYEQYFGPGTRLTVT.

The gene calls are TRBV2 and TRBJ2-5; no clear D. V was cut by 1 base and J by 1 base, with 10 bases left in between. The CDR3 covers 15 residues. Germline CDR1 and CDR2: SNHLY and FYNNEI. The CDR3 loop reads CASSEVRSTQETQYF. CDR3 nucleotide sequence: TGTGCCAGCAGTGAAGTGCGGTCTACCCAAGAGACCCAGTACTTC.

The chain recombines TRBV9 with TRBJ1-6; TRBD1 might be the D (5 bases). V lost 4 bases, J lost 7 bases, and 21 bases lay in between. From germline, CDR1 is SGDLS and CDR2 YYNGEE. CDR3 length: 17 amino acids. This chain's CDR3 is CASSPSSGGASNSPLHF. As DNA, the CDR3 is TGTGCCAGCAGCCCTTCCTCCGGCGGGGCGAGCAATTCACCCCTCCACTTT.

The V and J genes are TRBV12-5 and TRBJ1-1; D ambiguous. Germline V gives CDR1 LGHNT, CDR2 FRNRAP. Trimming shortened V by 0 bases and J by 3 bases, and 14 bases separated the two germline ends. The CDR3 runs 16 residues. DNA of the CDR3: TGTGCTAGTGGTTTGGTACCCGCGCCTTTAGACACTGAAGCTTTCTTT. It is translated as CASGLVPAPLDTEAFF.

The J gene is TRBJ2-1, the V gene TRBV5-1; 11 nucleotides line up with TRBD2. The CDR3 runs 15 residues. The junction had 1 base not matched to a gene; V was cut back by 2 bases and J by 3 bases. CDR1 SGHRS and CDR2 YFSETQ come from the germline V gene. CDR3 amino acids: CASSFTSGSYNEQFF. CDR3 DNA: TGCGCCAGCAGCTTCACTAGCGGGAGCTACAATGAGCAGTTCTTC.

This sequence joins TRBV3-1 (or the pseudogene TRBV3-2) and TRBJ1-2, with D uncertain. V gave up 0 bases and J gave up 8 bases, with 7 bases separating them. Germline lookup yields CDR1 LGHDT and CDR2 YNNKEL (reference sequence). The CDR3 has 12 amino acids. CDR3 DNA sequence: TGTGCCAGCAGCCAAGATGCTGGCGGCTACACCTTC. Translating it yields CASSQDAGGYTF.

This rearrangement joins TRBV30 to TRBJ1-2, with a weak D call TRBD1 (5 bases). From germline, CDR1 is GTSNPN and CDR2 SVGIG (reference sequence). CDR3 length: 13 residues. Between the trimmed V and J ends, which lost 0 bases and 6 bases, there was a span of 11 bases. The CDR3 DNA follows: TGTGCCTGGAGTGTACGACAGAATGATGGCTACACCTTC. It is translated as CAWSVRQNDGYTF.

The chain carries TRBV13 and TRBJ2-2, with a weak D call TRBD2 (7 bases). Trimming pared 5 bases from V and 5 bases from J, leaving 24 bases between. Germline values: CDR1 PRHDT, CDR2 FYEKMQ (reference sequence). The CDR3 runs 18 residues. Here the CDR3 reads CASSPSGGGGPRTGELFF. DNA for the CDR3: TGTGCCAGCAGCCCCTCAGGTGGGGGGGGGCCAAGGACCGGGGAGCTGTTTTTT.

The rearrangement joins TRBV7-2 to TRBJ2-2, with 10 positions matching TRBD1. V shed 10 bases and J 0 bases; nucleotides not matched to a gene: 8. In germline, CDR1 is SGHTA, CDR2 FQGNSA. The CDR3 length is 16 residues. CDR3 residues: CAIRDRGLANTGELFF. In nucleotides, the CDR3 is TGTGCCATACGGGACAGGGGTCTCGCGAACACCGGGGAGCTGTTTTTT.

The chain is built from TRBV6-2 or TRBV6-3 and TRBJ2-7; 10 nucleotides match TRBD1. Trimming cost V 2 bases and J 2 bases; bases outside gene matches: 9. The length of the CDR3 is 17 residues. The germline gives CDR1 MNHEY, CDR2 SVGEGT. The CDR3 here is CASSYKRDRGSTYEQYF. The DNA of the CDR3 is TGTGCCAGCAGTTACAAAAGGGACAGGGGATCTACCTACGAGCAGTACTTC.

This clone was seen a handful of times. The V call is TRBV7-2, the J call TRBJ1-2, with 7 positions matching TRBD1. CDR3 size: 13 residues. V lost 1 base to trimming and J lost 8 bases; unmatched junction nucleotides: 4. Looked up from germline, CDR1 is SGHTA and CDR2 is FQGNSA. The CDR3 spells CASSLDRTGGYTF. The CDR3 bases are TGTGCCAGCAGCTTAGATCGGACAGGCGGCTACACCTTC.

CDR3 sequence: CASSLSAGPFDTGELFF. The CDR3 DNA follows: TGTGCCAGCAGCTTATCAGCGGGGCCATTCGACACCGGGGAGCTGTTTTTT. V is TRBV13 and J is TRBJ2-2; TRBD2 aligns across 7 bases. Germline CDR1 reads PRHDT; CDR2 reads FYEKMQ (reference sequence). The J segment lost 3 bases and the V segment lost 2 bases, leaving 9 bases of the junction unmatched. The CDR3 sequence is 17 residues long.